This T cell receptor (beta chain) derives from a study of shared clonotypes between healthy human individuals (dated by TCRdb to the early 2020s). General notes on the study: A few men and two women, aged 18 to 49 years, made up the cohort. For each donor, CD4 naive and CD4 memory were each given three plates, CD8 naive was given two plates, and CD8 memory was given one plate. The study deeply sequenced blood TCR repertoires of about 5 healthy adults to estimate repertoire size and the extent of clonotype sharing between individuals. Different laboratories and diverse techniques were used to prepare libraries and sequence TCR repertoires, to increase sequencing depth and limit assay-specific biases. Per donor, leukapheresis produced somewhere between about 0.9 and 9.5 billion PBMCs.

V is pared back by 2 bases and J by 3 bases, with 11 bases lying between the germline termini. Reading from cysteine to phenylalanine, the CDR3 counts 13 amino acids. Only the CDR3 DNA stays, 39 bases, in frame from base 1. CDR1 and CDR2 were assigned from the germline V gene (reference sequence) as GTSNPN and SVGIG. TCR CDR3 regions were amplified from genomic DNA by multiplex PCR using the deep immunoSEQ assay. For each cell subset, the extracted genomic DNA was distributed evenly across all wells of several immunoSEQ 96-well plates, and each plate served as one replicate. For sorted subsets, around 200 ng genomic DNA, equal to 30,000 to 35,000 T cell genomes, was loaded into each replicate PCR. The purified libraries were quantified using a Qubit 3.0 fluorometer, sized with a Bioanalyzer 2100, and then quantified again using the KAPA Library Quantification kit. Each immunoSEQ 96-well plate was sequenced on its own single-read 150-cycle Illumina NextSeq 550 flow cell. The authors' analysis ran thus. The immunoSEQ output contained only junctional sequences without quality scores, so filtering could not match that applied to full-length reads. Sequences were annotated with PyIR, a Python wrapper for IgBLAST v1.9, using IMGT germline references to assign V/J genes and CDR3. Reads with weak V/J assignments (E-value above 1e-6), missing CDR3, stop codons, out-of-frame junctions, or ambiguous translated residues were removed. V3J clonotypes were defined by identical inferred V gene, J gene, and CDR3 amino acid sequence. Percentage overlap between repertoires was computed as shared unique clonotypes divided by the size of the smaller repertoire. Three approaches were used to assess repertoire richness: RTK rarefaction, the Chao1 estimator, and Recon v2.1 estimates of unobserved clonotypes. OLGA was used to compute generation probabilities for all TCRbeta clonotypes that the gDNA method yielded from a handful of donors. TCRdb took over this immuneACCESS table, retaining in-frame rearrangements with V and J assigned. Such tables are incomplete; in checked studies, under half of the missing clones stem from an unresolved V gene, and the remainder is unexplained. V, J and clone size derive from that table, while D and trimming were established from the DNA sequence. The sample yields 2,500,000 or so clones; around 92% were counted once. Around 0.4% of the sample comes from the top ten.

Donors were healthy HIV-negative adults with no recently reported acute infections or vaccinations. Every donor was a Caucasian adult living in Nashville, Tennessee, USA. Magnetic negative selection was used to enrich CD4+ T cells, after which naive cells were positively selected on CD45RA and the negative fraction became the memory subset. After blood collection by leukapheresis, PBMCs were isolated using Ficoll-Histopaque density gradient centrifugation and then cryopreserved in the vapor phase of liquid nitrogen. Analytical flow cytometry was used to check the purity and quantity of each magnetically sorted T cell population. Genomic DNA was isolated from every sorted fraction and measured by UV absorbance on a Nanodrop 2000c. Points the paper makes about the study in general: Around 5% of naive CD4, 3.5% of naive CD8, around 2.3% of memory CD4, and 0.4% of memory CD8 clonotypes were shared across a few donors. Sampling was limited to blood, and TCR repertoires in tissue likely differ from TCR repertoires in blood. Based on pairwise subsampling, the degree of clonotype sharing among donors was expected to be affected by sequencing depth. The small number of donors limited the genetic and exposure-history diversity represented. Larger estimated clonotype richness was generally found for naive subsets than for memory subsets. Compared with non-shared clonotypes, the clonotypes found in all four sorted-subset donors had higher generation probabilities. Incomplete sequencing was indicated by rarefaction of sorted-subset datasets, despite the large sequencing depth.

A word on this clone: Which antigen it targets is not known. Per-base quality was not reported, and no clone a single base away is much larger than it.

The TCR comes from a man between 18 and 29 years old in good health. Some clones in this sample may be carry-over from other donors' samples. The sequence is built from TRBV30 and TRBJ2-7, with the D gene uncertain. Sequencing was performed on naive CD4+ T cells from PBMCs. The meaning of the sample's cell subset or site label: CD45RA+ positively selected. The CDR3: CAWSTGSYYEQYF. Here is the DNA: TGTGCCTGGAGTACGGGCAGCTACTACGAGCAGTACTTC. When the CDR3 is completed using the reference TRBV30 and TRBJ2-7 genes on either side, the full variable domain is SQTIHQWPATLVQPVGSPLSLECTVEGTSNPNLYWYRQAAGRGLQLLFYSVGIGQISSEVPQNLSASRPQDRQFILSSKKLLLSDSGFYLCAWSTGSYYEQYFGPGTRLTVT.